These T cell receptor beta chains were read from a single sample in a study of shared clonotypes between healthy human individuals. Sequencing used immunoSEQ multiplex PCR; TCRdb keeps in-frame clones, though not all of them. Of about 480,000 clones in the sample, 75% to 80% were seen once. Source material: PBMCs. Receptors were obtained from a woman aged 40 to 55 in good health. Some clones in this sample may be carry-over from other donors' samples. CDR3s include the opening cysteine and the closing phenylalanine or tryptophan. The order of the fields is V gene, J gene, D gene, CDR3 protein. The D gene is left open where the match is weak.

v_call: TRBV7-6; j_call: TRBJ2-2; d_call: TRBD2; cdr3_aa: CASSSPKTTSGNTGELFF
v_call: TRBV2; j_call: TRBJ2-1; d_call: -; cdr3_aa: CASSAGSSYNEQFF
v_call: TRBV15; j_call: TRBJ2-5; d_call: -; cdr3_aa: CATSRVAALLETQYF
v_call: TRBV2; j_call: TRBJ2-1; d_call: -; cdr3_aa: CASRLSGGSYNEQFF
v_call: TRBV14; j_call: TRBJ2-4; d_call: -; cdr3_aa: CASSHSLGGYAKNIQYF
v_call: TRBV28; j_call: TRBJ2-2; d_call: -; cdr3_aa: CASRPQRVAGELFF
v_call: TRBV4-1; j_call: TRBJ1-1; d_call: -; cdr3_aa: CASRRTLNTEAFF
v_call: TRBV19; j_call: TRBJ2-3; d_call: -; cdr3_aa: CASSAPRDRSDTQYF
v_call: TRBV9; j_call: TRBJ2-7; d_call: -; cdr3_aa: CASSPEPGAYEQYF
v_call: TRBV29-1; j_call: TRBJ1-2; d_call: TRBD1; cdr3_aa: CSVGQGGNYGYTF
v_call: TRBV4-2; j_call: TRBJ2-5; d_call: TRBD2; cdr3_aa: CASSQEGTSGGGAQYF
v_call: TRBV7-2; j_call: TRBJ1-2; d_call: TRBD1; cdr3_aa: CASSLAGTGDGYTF
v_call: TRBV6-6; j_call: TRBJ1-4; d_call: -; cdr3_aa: CASSGMPQGGEKLFF
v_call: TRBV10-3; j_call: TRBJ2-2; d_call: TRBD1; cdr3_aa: CASRTGSNTGELFF
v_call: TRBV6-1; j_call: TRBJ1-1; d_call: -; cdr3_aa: CASSSYRSGTEAFF
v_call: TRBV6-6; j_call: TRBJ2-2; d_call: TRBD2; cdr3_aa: CASSQRTSAGELFF
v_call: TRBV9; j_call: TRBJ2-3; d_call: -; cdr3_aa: CASSVVAEPTDTQYF
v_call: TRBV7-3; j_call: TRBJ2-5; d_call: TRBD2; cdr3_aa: CASSKGRSGLASQTQYF
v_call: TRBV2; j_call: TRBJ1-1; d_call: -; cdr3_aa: CASSLDKNTEAFF
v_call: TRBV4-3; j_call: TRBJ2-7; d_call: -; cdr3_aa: CASSQDSVTSRDYEQYF
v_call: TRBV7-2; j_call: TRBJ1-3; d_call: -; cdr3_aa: CASSLVQGDTIYF
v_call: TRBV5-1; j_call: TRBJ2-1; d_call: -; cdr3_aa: CASGQTPTYNEQFF
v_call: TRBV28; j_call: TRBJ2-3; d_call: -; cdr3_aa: CASSLSFGSPTDTQYF
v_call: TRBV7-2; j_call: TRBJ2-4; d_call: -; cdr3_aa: CASSSLLGDIQYF
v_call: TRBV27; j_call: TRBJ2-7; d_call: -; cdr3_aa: CASSPGRTYEQYF
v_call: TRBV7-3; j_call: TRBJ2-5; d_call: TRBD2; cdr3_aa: CASSISGRGETQYF
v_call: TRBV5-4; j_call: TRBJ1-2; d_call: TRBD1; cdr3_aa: CASSSARDRVFYGYTF
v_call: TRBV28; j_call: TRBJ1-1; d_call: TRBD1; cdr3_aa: CASSLTAGTGQFMNTEAFF
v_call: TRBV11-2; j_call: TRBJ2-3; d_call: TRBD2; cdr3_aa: CASRGLAGGPGTDTQYF
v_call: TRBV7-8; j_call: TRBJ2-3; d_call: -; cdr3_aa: CASSWSGGADTQYF
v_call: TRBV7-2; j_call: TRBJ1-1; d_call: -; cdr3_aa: CASSLYRDTEAFF
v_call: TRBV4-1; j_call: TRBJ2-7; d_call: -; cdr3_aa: CASSQVGDGSRQYF
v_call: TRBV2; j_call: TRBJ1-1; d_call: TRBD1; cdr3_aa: CASSRQGLTEAFF
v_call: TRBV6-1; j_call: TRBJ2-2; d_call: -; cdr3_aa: CASQIWGELFF
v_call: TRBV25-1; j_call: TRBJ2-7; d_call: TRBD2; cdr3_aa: CASSESPGGLADSYEQYF
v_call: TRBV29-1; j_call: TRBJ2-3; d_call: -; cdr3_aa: CSVVRSGRTDTQYF
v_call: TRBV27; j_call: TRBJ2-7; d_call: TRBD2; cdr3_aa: CARSAGKSSYEQYF
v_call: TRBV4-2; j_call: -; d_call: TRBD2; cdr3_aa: CASSQDLGGRDEQYF
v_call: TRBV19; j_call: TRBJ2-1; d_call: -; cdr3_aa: CASTSPGTPNEQFF
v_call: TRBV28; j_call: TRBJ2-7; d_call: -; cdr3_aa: CATSRNEQYF
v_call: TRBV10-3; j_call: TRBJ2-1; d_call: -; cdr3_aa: CAINHGDLNNEQFF
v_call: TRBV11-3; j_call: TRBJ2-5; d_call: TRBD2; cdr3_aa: CASSYLAGAPRIYQETQYF
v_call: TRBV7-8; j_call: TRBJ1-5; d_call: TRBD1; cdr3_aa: CASSPGTGASQPQHF
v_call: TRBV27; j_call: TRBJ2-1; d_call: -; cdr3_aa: CASSLMAGSNEQFF
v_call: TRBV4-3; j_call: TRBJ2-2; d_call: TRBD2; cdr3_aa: CASSQGLVFAGELFF
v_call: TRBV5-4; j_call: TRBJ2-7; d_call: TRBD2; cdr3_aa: CASSSGTRAYEQYF
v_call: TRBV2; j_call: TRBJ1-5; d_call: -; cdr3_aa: CASSEGYGGSHNQPQHF
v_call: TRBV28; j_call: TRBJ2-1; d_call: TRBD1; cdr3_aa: CASSPGTGVQRGNEQFF
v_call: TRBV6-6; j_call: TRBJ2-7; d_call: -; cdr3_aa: CASSYSQGTYEQYF
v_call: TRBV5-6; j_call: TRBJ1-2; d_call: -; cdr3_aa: CASSLEEVAYGYTF
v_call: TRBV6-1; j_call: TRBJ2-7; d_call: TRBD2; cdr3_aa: CASSVWRGSSYEQYF
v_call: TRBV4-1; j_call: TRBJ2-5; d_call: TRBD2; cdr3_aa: CASSQLGTSGTKQYF
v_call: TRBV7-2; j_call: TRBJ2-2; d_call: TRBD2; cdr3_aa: CASSSRSPRGRSAGELFF
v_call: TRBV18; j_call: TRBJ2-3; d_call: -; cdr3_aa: CASSPDSSTDTQYF
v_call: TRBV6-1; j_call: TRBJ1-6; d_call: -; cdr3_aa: CASSEWARSPLHF